This T cell receptor (beta chain) was recorded in a study of CD8+CD57+ T cells in acquired aplastic anemia. V dropped 6 bases and J dropped 1 base, with 3 bases sitting between them. CDR3 size: 10 residues. The germline V gene has CDR1 SQVTM and CDR2 ANQGSEA. Genomic DNA templated the TCR beta VDJ and CDR3 profiling. TCRdb re-called the reads through MiXCR, storing one row per CDR3 protein. The repertoire holds approximately 190,000 distinct CDR3 sequences, with roughly half as singletons. Individuals selected for sequencing had exhibited CD8+CD57+ cell expansion on flow cytometry. V and J are TRBV29-1 and TRBJ1-1; D is undetermined. What was sequenced was sorted CD4+, CD8+, or CD8+CD57+ T cells (not recorded which) from PBMCs. This receptor was taken from a human donor with aplastic anemia. CDR3 sequence reads: CSVKNTEAFF. CDR3 nucleotide sequence: TGCAGCGTCAAGAACACTGAAGCTTTCTTT.